The present T cell receptor (beta chain) was sequenced within a study of T cells in Graves' hyperthyroidism and ophthalmopathy. Findings and caveats of the study: Model-based prediction identified ophthalmopathy a median roughly six months prior to its onset.

Template material for amplifying TCR beta CDR3 regions consisted of RNA transcripts. HTBI primers were the set used in a first-round RT-PCR of the TCR CDR3. Each CDR3 protein is one row after TCRdb ran MiXCR on the multiplex PCR reads. This sample yields over 450,000 distinct CDR3 sequences, of which around an eighth are seen a single time; less than 20% belongs to the top ten. This clonotype has ten or more counts. What it recognizes is unknown. V was cut by 7 bases and J by 2 bases, with 14 bases left in between. Looked up from germline, CDR1 is ENHRY and CDR2 is SYGVKD. There are 14 residues in the CDR3. Diagnoses were made from clinical symptoms, serum measures (thyroxine and TRAb), thyroid ultrasound and orbital computed tomography.

The chain couples TRBV10-3 to TRBJ1-2; D might be TRBD1 (5 bases). The clonotype comes from a woman between 18 and 30 years old with Graves' hyperthyroidism. Sequencing was done on a sample of blood. DNA for the CDR3: TGTGCCATCAACCCCGCTGGGGCGAACTATGGCTACACCTTC. It yields the protein CAINPAGANYGYTF.